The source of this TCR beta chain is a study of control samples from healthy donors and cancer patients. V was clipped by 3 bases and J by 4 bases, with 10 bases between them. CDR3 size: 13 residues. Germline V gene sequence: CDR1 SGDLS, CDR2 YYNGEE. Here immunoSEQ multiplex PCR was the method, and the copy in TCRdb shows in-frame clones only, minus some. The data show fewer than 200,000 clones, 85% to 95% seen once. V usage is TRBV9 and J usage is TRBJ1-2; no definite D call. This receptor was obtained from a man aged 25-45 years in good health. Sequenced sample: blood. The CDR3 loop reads CASSAQGGYGYTF. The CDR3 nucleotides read TGTGCCAGCAGCGCCCAAGGCGGCTATGGCTACACCTTC.